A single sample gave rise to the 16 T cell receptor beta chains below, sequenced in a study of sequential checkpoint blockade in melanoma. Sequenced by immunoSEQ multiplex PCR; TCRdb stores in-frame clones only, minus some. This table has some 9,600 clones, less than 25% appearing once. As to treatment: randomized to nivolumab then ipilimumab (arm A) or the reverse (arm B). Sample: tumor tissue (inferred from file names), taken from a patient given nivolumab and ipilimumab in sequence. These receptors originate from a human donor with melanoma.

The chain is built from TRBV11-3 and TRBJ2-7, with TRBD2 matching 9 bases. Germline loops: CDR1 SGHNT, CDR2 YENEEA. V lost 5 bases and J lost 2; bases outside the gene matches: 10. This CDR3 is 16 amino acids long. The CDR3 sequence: CASSRDSGRVTYEQYF. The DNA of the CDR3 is TGTGCCAGCAGCCGGGATAGCGGGAGAGTTACCTACGAGCAGTACTTC.

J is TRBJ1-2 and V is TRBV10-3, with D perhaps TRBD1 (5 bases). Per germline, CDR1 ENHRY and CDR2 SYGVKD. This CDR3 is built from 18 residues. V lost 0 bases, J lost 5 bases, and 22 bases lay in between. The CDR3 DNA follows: TGTGCCATCAGTGAGTCTCCGAAGGCAGGGAGGAGTTGGTATGGCTACACCTTC. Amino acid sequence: CAISESPKAGRSWYGYTF.

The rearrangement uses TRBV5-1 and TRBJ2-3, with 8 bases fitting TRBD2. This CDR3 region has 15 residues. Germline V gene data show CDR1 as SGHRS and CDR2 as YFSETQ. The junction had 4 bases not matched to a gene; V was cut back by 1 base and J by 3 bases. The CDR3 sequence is CASSLLSGGTDTQYF. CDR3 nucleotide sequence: TGCGCCAGCAGCTTGCTAAGCGGGGGAACAGATACGCAGTATTTT.

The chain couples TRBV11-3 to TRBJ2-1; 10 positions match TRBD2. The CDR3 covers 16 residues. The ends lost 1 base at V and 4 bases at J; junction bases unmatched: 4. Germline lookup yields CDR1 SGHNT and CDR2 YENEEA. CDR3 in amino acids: CASSLVASGSYNEQFF. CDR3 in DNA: TGTGCCAGCAGCTTAGTGGCTAGCGGGAGTTACAATGAGCAGTTCTTC.

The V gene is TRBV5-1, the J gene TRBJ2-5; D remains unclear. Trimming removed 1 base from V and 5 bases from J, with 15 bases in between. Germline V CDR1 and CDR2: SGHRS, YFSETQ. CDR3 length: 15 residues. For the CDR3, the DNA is TGCGCCAGCAGCTTGATTCCGGGTTTGGTGGAGACCCAGTACTTC. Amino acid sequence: CASSLIPGLVETQYF.

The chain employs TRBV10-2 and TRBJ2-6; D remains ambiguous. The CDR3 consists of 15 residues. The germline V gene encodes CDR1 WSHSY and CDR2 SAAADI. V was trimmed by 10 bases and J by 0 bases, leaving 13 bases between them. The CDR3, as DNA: TGCGCCACCCAGAGACTCGGCTCTGGGGCCAACGTCCTGACTTTC. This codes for CATQRLGSGANVLTF.

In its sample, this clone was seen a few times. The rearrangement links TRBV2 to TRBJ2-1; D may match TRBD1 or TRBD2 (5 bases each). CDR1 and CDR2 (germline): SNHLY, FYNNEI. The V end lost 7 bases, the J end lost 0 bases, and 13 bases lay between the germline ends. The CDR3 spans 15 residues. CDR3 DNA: TGTGCCAGCATAGTTTCAGGGAGCTCCTACAATGAGCAGTTCTTC. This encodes CASIVSGSSYNEQFF.

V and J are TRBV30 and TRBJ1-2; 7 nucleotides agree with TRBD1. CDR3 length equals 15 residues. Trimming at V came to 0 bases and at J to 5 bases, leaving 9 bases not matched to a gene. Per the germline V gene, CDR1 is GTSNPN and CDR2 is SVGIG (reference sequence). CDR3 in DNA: TGTGCCTGGAGTGTAAAGGGGGCAGATTTATATGGCTACACCTTC. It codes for CAWSVKGADLYGYTF.

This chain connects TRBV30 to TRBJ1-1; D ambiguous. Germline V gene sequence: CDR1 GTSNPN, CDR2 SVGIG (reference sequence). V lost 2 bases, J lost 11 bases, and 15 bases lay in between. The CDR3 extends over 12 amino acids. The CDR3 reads CAWSPSAVGAFF. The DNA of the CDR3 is TGTGCCTGGAGTCCGTCAGCGGTCGGGGCTTTCTTT.

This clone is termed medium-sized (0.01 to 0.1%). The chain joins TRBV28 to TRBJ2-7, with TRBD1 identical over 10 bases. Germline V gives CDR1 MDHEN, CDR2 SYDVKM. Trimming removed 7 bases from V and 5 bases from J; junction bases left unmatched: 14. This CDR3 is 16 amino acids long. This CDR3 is CASTPLPGQGNHEQYF. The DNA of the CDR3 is TGTGCCAGCACCCCCCTCCCGGGACAGGGGAACCACGAGCAGTACTTC.

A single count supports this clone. The CDR3 nucleotides are TGCGCCAGCAGTCCCGGGACAGCTAACTATGGCTACACCTTC. Protein sequence: CASSPGTANYGYTF. The chain employs TRBV5-1 and TRBJ1-2; 7 positions agree with TRBD1. The CDR3 spans 14 residues. Germline values: CDR1 SGHRS, CDR2 YFSETQ. Losses at the gene ends were 5 bases for V and 0 bases for J; bases not matched to a gene: 4.

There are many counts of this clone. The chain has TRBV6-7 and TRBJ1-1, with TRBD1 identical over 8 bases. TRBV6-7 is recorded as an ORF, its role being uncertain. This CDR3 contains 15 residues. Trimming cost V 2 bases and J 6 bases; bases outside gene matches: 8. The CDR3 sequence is CASSYPDRAVAEAFF. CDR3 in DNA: TGTGCCAGCAGTTACCCGGACAGGGCTGTCGCTGAAGCTTTCTTT.

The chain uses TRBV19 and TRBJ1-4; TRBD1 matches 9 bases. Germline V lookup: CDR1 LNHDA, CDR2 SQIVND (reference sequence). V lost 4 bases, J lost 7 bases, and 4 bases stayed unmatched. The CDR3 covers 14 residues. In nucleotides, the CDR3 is TGTGCCAGTAGTAACAGGGGGCGCATTGAAAAACTGTTTTTT. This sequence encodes CASSNRGRIEKLFF.

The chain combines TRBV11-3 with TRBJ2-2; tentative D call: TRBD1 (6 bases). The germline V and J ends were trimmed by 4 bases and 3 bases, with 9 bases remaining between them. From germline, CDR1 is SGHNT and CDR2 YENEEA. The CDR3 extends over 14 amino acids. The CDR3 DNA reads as TGTGCCAGCAGCTCACAGGGTCACACCGGGGAGCTGTTTTTT. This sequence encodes CASSSQGHTGELFF. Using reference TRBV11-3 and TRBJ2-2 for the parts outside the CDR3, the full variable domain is EAGVVQSPRYKIIEKKQPVAFWCNPISGHNTLYWYLQNLGQGPELLIRYENEEAVDDSQLPKDRFSAERLKGVDSTLKIQPAELGDSAVYLCASSSQGHTGELFFGEGSRLTVL.

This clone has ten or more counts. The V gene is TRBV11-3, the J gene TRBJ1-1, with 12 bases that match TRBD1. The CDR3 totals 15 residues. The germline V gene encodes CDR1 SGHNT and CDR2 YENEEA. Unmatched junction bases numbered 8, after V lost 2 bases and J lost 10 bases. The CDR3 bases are TGTGCCAGCAGCTTAAGGGGTGGGACAGGGGGCACAGCTTTCTTT. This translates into CASSLRGGTGGTAFF.

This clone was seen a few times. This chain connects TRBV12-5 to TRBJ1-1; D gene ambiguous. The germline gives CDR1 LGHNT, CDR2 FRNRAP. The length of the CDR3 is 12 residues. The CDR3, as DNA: TGTGCCAGCACCACCGGACCTACTGAAGCTTTCTTT. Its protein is CASTTGPTEAFF.